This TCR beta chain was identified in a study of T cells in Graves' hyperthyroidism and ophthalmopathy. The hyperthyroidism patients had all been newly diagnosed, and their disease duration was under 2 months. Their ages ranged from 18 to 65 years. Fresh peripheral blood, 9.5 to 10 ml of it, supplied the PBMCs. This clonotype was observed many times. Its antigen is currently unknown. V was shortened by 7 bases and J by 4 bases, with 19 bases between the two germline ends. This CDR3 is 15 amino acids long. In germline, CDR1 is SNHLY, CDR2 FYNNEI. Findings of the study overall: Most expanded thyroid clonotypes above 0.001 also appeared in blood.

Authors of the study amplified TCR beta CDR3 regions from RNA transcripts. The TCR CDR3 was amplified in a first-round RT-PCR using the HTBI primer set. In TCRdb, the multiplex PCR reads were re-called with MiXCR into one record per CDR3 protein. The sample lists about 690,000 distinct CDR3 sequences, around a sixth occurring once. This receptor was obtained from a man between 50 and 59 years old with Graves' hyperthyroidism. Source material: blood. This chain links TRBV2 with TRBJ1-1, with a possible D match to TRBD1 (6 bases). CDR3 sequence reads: CASTTGIPGSTEAFF. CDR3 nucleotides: TGTGCCAGCACTACAGGGATCCCAGGGAGCACTGAAGCTTTCTTT.